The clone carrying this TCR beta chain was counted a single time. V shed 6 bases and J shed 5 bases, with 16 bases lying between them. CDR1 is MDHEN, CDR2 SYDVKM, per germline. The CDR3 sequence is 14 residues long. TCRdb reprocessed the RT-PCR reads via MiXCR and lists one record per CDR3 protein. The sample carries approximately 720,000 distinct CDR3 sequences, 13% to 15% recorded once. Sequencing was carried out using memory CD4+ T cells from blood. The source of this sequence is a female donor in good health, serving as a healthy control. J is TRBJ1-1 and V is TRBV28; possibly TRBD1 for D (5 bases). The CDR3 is CASRRDGTPTEAFF. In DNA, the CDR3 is TGTGCCAGCAGGAGAGACGGGACCCCTACTGAAGCTTTCTTT.